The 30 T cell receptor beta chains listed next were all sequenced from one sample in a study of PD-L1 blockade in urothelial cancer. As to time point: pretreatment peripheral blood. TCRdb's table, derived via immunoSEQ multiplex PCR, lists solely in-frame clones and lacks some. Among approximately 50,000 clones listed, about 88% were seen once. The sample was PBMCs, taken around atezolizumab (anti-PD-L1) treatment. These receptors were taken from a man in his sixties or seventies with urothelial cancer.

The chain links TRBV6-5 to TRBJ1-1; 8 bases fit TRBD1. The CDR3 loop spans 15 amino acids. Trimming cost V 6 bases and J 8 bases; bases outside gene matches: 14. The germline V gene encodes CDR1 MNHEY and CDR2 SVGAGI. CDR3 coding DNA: TGTGCCAGCAGCGACCCCGCAGGGGGCGTTGCCGAAGCTTTCTTT. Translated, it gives CASSDPAGGVAEAFF.

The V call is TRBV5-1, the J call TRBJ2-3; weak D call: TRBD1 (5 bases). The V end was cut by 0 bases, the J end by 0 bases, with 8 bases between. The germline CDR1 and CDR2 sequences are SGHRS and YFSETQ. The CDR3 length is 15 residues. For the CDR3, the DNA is TGCGCCAGCAGCTTGGACAGGCCAAGCACAGATACGCAGTATTTT. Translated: CASSLDRPSTDTQYF.

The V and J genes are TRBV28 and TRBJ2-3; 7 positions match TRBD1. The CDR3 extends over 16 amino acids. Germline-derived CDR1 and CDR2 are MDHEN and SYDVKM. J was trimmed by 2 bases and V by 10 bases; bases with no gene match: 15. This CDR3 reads CAIRPSGQLDTDTQYF. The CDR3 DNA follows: TGTGCCATCCGCCCCTCGGGACAGCTAGACACAGATACGCAGTATTTT.

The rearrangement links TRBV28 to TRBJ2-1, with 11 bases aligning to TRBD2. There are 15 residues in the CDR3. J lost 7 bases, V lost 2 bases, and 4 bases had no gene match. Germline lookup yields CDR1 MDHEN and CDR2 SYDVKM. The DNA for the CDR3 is TGTGCCAGCAGTTTAGTAGCGGGAGGGCAGAATGAGCAGTTCTTC. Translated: CASSLVAGGQNEQFF.

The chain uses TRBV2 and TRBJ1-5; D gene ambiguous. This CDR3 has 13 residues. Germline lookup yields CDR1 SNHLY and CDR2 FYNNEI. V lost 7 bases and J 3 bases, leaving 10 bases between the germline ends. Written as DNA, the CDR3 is TGTGCCAGCACCGCACAGCTCAATCAGCCCCAGCATTTT. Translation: CASTAQLNQPQHF.

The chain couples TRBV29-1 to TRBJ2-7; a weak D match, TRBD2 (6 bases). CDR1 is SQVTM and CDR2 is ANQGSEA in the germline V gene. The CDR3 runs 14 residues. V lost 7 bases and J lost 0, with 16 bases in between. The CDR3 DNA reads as TGCAGCGCGGCCTCCGGGACTGGCTCCTACGAGCAGTACTTC. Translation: CSAASGTGSYEQYF.

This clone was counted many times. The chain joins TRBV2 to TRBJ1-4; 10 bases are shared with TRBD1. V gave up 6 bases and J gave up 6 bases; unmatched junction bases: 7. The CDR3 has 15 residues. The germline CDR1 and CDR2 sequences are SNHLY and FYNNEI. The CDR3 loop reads CASRDSGTGDEKLFF. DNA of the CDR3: TGTGCCAGCAGAGATTCCGGGACAGGGGATGAAAAACTGTTTTTT.

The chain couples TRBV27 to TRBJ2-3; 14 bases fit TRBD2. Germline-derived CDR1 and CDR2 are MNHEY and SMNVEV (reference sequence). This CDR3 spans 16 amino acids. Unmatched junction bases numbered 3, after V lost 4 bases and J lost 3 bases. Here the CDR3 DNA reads TGTGCCAGCAGTTGGGGACTAGCGGGGGATACAGATACGCAGTATTTT. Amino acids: CASSWGLAGDTDTQYF.

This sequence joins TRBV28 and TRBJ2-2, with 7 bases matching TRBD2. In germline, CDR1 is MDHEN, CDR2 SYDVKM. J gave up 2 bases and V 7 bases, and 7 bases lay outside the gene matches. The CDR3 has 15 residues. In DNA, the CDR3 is TGTGCCAGCAACCTGGGACTATTCAACACCGGGGAGCTGTTTTTT. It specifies CASNLGLFNTGELFF.

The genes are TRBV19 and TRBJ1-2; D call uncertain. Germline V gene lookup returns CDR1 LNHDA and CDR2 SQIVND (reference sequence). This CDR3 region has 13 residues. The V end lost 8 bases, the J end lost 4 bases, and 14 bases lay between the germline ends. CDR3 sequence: CASERKPAYGYTF. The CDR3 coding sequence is TGTGCCAGTGAGCGGAAACCTGCCTATGGCTACACCTTC.

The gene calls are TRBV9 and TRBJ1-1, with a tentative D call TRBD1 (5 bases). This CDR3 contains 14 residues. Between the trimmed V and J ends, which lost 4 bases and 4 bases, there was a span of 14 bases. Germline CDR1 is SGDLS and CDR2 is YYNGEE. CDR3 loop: CASSLGAKITEAFF. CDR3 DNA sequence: TGTGCCAGCAGCCTTGGGGCCAAGATCACTGAAGCTTTCTTT.

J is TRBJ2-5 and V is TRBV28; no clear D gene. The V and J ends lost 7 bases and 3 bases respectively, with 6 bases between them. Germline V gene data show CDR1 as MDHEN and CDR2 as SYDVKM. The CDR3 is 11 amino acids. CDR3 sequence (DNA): TGTGCCAGCACGTCGGAAGAGACCCAGTACTTC. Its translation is CASTSEETQYF.

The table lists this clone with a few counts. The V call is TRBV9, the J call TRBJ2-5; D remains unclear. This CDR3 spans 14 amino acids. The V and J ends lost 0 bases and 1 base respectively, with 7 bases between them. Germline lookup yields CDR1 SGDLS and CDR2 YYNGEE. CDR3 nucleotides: TGTGCCAGCAGCGTAGGTTCCAGCCAAGAGACCCAGTACTTC. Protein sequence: CASSVGSSQETQYF. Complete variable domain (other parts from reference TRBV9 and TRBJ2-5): DSGVTQTPKHLITATGQRVTLRCSPRSGDLSVYWYQQSLDQGLQFLIQYYNGEERAKGNILERFSAQQFPDLHSELNLSSLELGDSALYFCASSVGSSQETQYFGPGTRLLVL.

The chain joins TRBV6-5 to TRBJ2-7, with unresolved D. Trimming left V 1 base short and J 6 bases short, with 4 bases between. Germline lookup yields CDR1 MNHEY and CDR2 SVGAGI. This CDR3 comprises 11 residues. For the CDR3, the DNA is TGTGCCAGCAGTTACTACAGCGAGCAGTACTTC. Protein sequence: CASSYYSEQYF.

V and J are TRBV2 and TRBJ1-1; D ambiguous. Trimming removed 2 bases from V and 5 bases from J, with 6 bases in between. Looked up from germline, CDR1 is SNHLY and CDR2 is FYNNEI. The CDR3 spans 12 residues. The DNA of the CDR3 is TGTGCCAGCAGTGAACGCAGGACTGAAGCTTTCTTT. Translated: CASSERRTEAFF.

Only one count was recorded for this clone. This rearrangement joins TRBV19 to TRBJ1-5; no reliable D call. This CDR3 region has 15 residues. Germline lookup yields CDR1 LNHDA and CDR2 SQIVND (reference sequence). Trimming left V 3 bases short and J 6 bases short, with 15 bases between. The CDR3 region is CASSMYSGSGQPQHF. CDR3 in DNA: TGTGCCAGTAGTATGTATTCGGGGTCGGGTCAGCCCCAGCATTTT.

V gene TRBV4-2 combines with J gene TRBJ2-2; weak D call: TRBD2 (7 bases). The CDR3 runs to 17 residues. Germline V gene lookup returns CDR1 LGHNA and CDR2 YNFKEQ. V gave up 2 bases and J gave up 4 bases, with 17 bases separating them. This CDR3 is CASSQNPGGRSTGELFF. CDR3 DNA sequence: TGTGCCAGCAGCCAAAATCCCGGGGGGCGGAGCACCGGGGAGCTGTTTTTT.

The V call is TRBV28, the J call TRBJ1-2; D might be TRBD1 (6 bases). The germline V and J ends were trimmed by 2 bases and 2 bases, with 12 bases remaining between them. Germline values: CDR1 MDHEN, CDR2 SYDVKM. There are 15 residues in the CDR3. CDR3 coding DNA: TGTGCCAGCAGTTTACATGGCAGGGGAAACTATGGCTACACCTTC. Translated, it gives CASSLHGRGNYGYTF.

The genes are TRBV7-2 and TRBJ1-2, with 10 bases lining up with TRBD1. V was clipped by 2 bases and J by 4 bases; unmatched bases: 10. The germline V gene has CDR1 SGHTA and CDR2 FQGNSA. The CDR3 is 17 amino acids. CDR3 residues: CASSLTLDRGRFYGYTF. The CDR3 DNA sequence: TGTGCCAGCAGCTTAACACTAGACAGGGGGCGCTTCTATGGCTACACCTTC.

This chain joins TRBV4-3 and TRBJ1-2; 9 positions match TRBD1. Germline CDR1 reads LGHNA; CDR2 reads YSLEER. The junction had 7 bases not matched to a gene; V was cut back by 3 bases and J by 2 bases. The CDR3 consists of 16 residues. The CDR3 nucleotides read TGCGCCAGCAGCCACCCGCCCGGGACAGGGAACTATGGCTACACCTTC. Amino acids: CASSHPPGTGNYGYTF.

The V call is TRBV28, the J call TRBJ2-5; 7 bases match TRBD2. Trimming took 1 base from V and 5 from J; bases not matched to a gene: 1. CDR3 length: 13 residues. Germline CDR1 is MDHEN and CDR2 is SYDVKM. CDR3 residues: CASSLLGGETQYF. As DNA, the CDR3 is TGTGCCAGCAGTTTATTGGGGGGGGAGACCCAGTACTTC.

This chain's CDR3 is CASPGEREKYEQYF. In nucleotides, the CDR3 is TGCGCCAGCCCTGGGGAGCGGGAGAAGTACGAGCAGTACTTC. This chain joins TRBV4-3 and TRBJ2-7; 8 bases fit TRBD2. Germline V gives CDR1 LGHNA, CDR2 YSLEER. J was trimmed by 4 bases and V by 8 bases; bases with no gene match: 10. The CDR3 length is 14 residues.

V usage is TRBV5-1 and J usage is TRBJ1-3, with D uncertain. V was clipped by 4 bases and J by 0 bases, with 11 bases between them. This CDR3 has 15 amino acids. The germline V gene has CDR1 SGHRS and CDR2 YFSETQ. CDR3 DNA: TGCGCCAGCAGCCGGACCGGGGACTCTGGAAACACCATATATTTT. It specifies CASSRTGDSGNTIYF.

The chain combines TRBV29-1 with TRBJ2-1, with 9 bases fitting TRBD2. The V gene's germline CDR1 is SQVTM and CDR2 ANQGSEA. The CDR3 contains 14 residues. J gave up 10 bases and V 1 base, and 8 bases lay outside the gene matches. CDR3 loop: CSVEGGRGSKEQFF. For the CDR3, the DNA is TGCAGCGTTGAAGGCGGGAGGGGGTCCAAGGAGCAGTTCTTC.

In DNA, the CDR3 is TGTGCCAGCAGCCAGACAGGCGGAGAGACCCAGTACTTC. This translates into CASSQTGGETQYF. This chain links TRBV13 with TRBJ2-5; perhaps TRBD1 as D (6 bases). The CDR3 is 13 residues long. Germline CDR1 PRHDT, CDR2 FYEKMQ (reference sequence). The V end lost 5 bases, the J end lost 4 bases, and 11 bases lay between the germline ends.

The CDR3 loop reads CASSPQAGGNTIYF. The CDR3 DNA sequence: TGTGCCAGCAGCCCTCAAGCAGGAGGAAACACCATATATTTT. This chain links TRBV6-1 with TRBJ1-3; D call uncertain. Germline CDR1 and CDR2: MNHNS and SASEGT. The length of the CDR3 is 14 residues. Trimming took 6 bases from V and 4 from J, leaving 13 bases between them.

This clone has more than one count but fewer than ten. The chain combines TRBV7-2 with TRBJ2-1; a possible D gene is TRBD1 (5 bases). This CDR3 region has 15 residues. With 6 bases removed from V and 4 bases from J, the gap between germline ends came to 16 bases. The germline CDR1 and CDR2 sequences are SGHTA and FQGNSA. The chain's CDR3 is CASSFRVRMYNEQFF. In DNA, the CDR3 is TGTGCCAGCAGTTTCAGGGTCCGTATGTACAATGAGCAGTTCTTC.

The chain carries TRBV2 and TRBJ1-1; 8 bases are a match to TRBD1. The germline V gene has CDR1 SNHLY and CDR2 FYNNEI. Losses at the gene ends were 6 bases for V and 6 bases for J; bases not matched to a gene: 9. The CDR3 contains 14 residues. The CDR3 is CASSAGQGWAEAFF. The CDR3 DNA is TGTGCCAGCAGCGCCGGACAGGGATGGGCTGAAGCTTTCTTT.

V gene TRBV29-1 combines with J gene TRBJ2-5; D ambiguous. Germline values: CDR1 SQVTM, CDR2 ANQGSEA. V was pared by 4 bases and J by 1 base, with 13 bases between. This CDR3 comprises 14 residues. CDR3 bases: TGCAGCGTTGTATCTGCGCGGCTCCAAGAGACCCAGTACTTC. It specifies CSVVSARLQETQYF.

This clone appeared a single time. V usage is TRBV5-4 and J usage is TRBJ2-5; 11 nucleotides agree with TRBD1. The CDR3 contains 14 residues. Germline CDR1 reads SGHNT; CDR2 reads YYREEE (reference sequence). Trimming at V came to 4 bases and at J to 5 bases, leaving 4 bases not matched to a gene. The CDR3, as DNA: TGTGCCAGCAGCCGGACAGGGGGCTGGGAGACCCAGTACTTC. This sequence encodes CASSRTGGWETQYF.